These 23 T cell receptor beta chains came from one sample sequenced in a study of T cells after yellow fever vaccination. A single record per CDR3 protein comes from TCRdb applying MiXCR to the 5' RACE reads. The table shows 350,000 to 450,000 distinct CDR3 sequences, with 18% occurring only once. The sequenced sample was PBMCs, obtained before the yellow fever booster vaccination. These TCRs come from a man between 18 and 29 years old who received the YFV17D yellow fever vaccine.

The chain couples TRBV7-9 to TRBJ1-2; 7 nucleotides line up with TRBD1. CDR1 is SEHNR and CDR2 is FQNEAQ in the germline V gene (reference sequence). The CDR3 runs to 16 residues. V lost 4 bases, J lost 0 bases, and 8 bases stayed unmatched. The DNA for the CDR3 is TGTGCCAGCAGCTCAGGATTGGACAGGCCTAACTATGGCTACACCTTC. The encoded protein is CASSSGLDRPNYGYTF.

This clonotype showed up just a few times. The chain couples TRBV6-5 to TRBJ1-2; 10 bases are a match to TRBD1. The V gene's germline CDR1 is MNHEY and CDR2 SVGAGI. This CDR3 has 15 amino acids. V lost 6 bases, J lost 4 bases, and 8 bases stayed unmatched. CDR3 amino acids: CASRQTGGRSYGYTF. CDR3 in DNA: TGTGCCAGCAGACAGACAGGGGGCAGGAGCTATGGCTACACCTTC.

The chain combines TRBV29-1 with TRBJ1-1; D ambiguous. The V gene's germline CDR1 is SQVTM and CDR2 ANQGSEA. Trimming removed 8 bases from V and 4 bases from J, with 17 bases in between. This CDR3 spans 13 amino acids. The CDR3 spells CSYTGRIGTEAFF. CDR3 sequence (DNA): TGCAGCTACACCGGACGAATAGGCACTGAAGCTTTCTTT.

The CDR3 is CASSFRSSQYNEQFF. Written as DNA, the CDR3 is TGCGCCAGCAGCTTTCGGAGCAGCCAGTACAATGAGCAGTTCTTC. The V gene is TRBV5-1, the J gene TRBJ2-1; no reliable D call. Between the trimmed V and J ends, which lost 2 bases and 4 bases, there was a span of 13 bases. The germline gives CDR1 SGHRS, CDR2 YFSETQ. This CDR3 contains 15 residues.

The chain recombines TRBV7-2 with TRBJ2-6, with 7 bases fitting TRBD1. V lost 2 bases to trimming and J lost 0 bases; unmatched junction nucleotides: 13. This CDR3 region has 20 residues. The germline V gene encodes CDR1 SGHTA and CDR2 FQGNSA. The CDR3 bases are TGTGCCAGCAGCTTATTGGTCTTGGGGACAGAAAACTCTGGGGCCAACGTCCTGACTTTC. The encoded protein is CASSLLVLGTENSGANVLTF.

The sample holds many counts of this clonotype. This chain uses TRBV5-1 with TRBJ2-1; no definite D call. CDR3 length: 12 residues. Trimming took off 0 bases at V and 10 bases at J, with 8 bases between the two ends. Germline V gene sequence: CDR1 SGHRS, CDR2 YFSETQ. The DNA of the CDR3 is TGCGCCAGCAGCTTGGCGGGTCCGGAGCAGTTCTTC. Protein sequence: CASSLAGPEQFF.

The gene calls are TRBV27 and TRBJ2-2; 12 bases line up with TRBD2. V gave up 6 bases and J gave up 4 bases; unmatched junction bases: 9. From germline, CDR1 is MNHEY and CDR2 SMNVEV (reference sequence). The CDR3 runs 17 residues. CDR3: CASRRKLAGGITGELFF. As DNA, the CDR3 is TGTGCCAGCAGGCGCAAACTAGCGGGGGGTATCACCGGGGAGCTGTTTTTT.

This chain joins TRBV12-3 or TRBV12-4 and TRBJ2-1; possible D gene TRBD1, 5 bases. This CDR3 comprises 11 residues. The V end lost 6 bases, the J end lost 8 bases, and 8 bases lay between the germline ends. CDR3 DNA: TGTGCCAGCAGGCAGGGCGATGAGCAGTTCTTC. Translation: CASRQGDEQFF.

J is TRBJ1-2 and V is TRBV5-1; a possible D gene is TRBD1 (6 bases). The CDR3 totals 14 residues. Germline V gene data show CDR1 as SGHRS and CDR2 as YFSETQ. Trimming took 2 bases from V and 6 from J, leaving 14 bases between them. CDR3 residues: CASSFNRVGDGYTF. In DNA form, the CDR3 reads TGCGCCAGCAGCTTTAACAGGGTTGGGGATGGCTACACCTTC.

This chain connects TRBV10-3 to TRBJ1-6, with D unclear. Trimming took off 4 bases at V and 4 bases at J, with 8 bases between the two ends. The CDR3 is 14 residues long. Germline CDR1 and CDR2: ENHRY and SYGVKD. CDR3: CAISAGIYNSPLHF. The CDR3 DNA reads as TGTGCCATCAGTGCGGGGATTTATAATTCACCCCTCCACTTT.

The chain recombines TRBV6-5 with TRBJ1-5, with D perhaps TRBD1 (5 bases). Germline V gene lookup returns CDR1 MNHEY and CDR2 SVGAGI. V gave up 6 bases and J gave up 5 bases, with 11 bases separating them. The CDR3 extends over 13 amino acids. CDR3 loop: CASSRQLHQPQHF. In DNA, the CDR3 is TGTGCCAGCAGCCGACAGCTACATCAGCCCCAGCATTTT.

CDR3 amino acids: CASRKLGTSGGRDNEQFF. The CDR3 nucleotides read TGTGCCAGCAGGAAACTCGGGACTAGCGGGGGCCGAGACAATGAGCAGTTCTTC. The chain combines TRBV6-2 or TRBV6-3 with TRBJ2-1; 14 bases map to TRBD2. CDR1 and CDR2 (germline): MNHEY, SVGEGT. This CDR3 is 18 amino acids long. Trimming removed 6 bases from V and 5 bases from J; junction bases left unmatched: 12.

The J gene is TRBJ2-3, the V gene TRBV7-2; TRBD1 aligns across 7 bases. Germline V gene data show CDR1 as SGHTA and CDR2 as FQGNSA. The CDR3 covers 15 residues. J was trimmed by 1 base and V by 5 bases; bases with no gene match: 6. The DNA of the CDR3 is TGTGCCAGCAGCCGGACAGGTCGCGGCACAGATACGCAGTATTTT. Translated: CASSRTGRGTDTQYF.

The chain is built from TRBV20-1 and TRBJ2-2; 11 nucleotides match TRBD2. The CDR3 is 16 amino acids. CDR1 and CDR2 from the germline V gene are DFQATT and SNEGSKA (reference sequence). Trimming took 3 bases from V and 2 from J; bases not matched to a gene: 5. CDR3 residues: CSARPGLAVNTGELFF. CDR3 bases: TGCAGTGCTAGGCCGGGACTAGCGGTAAACACCGGGGAGCTGTTTTTT.

The chain couples TRBV7-9 to TRBJ1-4; perhaps TRBD1 as D (5 bases). Germline V lookup: CDR1 SEHNR, CDR2 FQNEAQ (reference sequence). The CDR3 runs to 14 residues. Trimming cost V 10 bases and J 6 bases, with 18 bases left between them. The CDR3 loop reads CATDPWGTHEKLFF. The DNA of the CDR3 is TGTGCCACCGATCCGTGGGGGACCCATGAAAAACTGTTTTTT.

The V call is TRBV20-1, the J call TRBJ1-6; 8 bases are a match to TRBD1. The CDR3 consists of 14 residues. Losses at the gene ends were 6 bases for V and 6 bases for J; bases not matched to a gene: 7. The germline gives CDR1 DFQATT, CDR2 SNEGSKA (reference sequence). The CDR3 spells CSAQQGVLNSPLHF. CDR3 nucleotides: TGCAGTGCACAACAGGGGGTTCTTAATTCACCCCTCCACTTT.

This chain connects TRBV27 to TRBJ2-1; 11 positions match TRBD2. After removal of 5 bases from V and 4 bases from J, the junction contained 7 bases not matched to a gene. The CDR3 is 16 amino acids. Germline values: CDR1 MNHEY, CDR2 SMNVEV (reference sequence). The CDR3: CASSPSGGWVYNEQFF. DNA of the CDR3: TGTGCCAGCAGTCCTAGCGGGGGGTGGGTATACAATGAGCAGTTCTTC.

The chain carries TRBV6-2 or TRBV6-3 and TRBJ2-7; the match to TRBD1 covers 8 bases. Trimming removed 2 bases from V and 3 bases from J; junction bases left unmatched: 6. CDR1 is MNHEY, CDR2 SVGEGT, per germline. This CDR3 has 15 amino acids. CDR3 sequence (DNA): TGTGCCAGCAGTTACCCCAGGACAGGGATCTACGAGCAGTACGTC. Encoded protein: CASSYPRTGIYEQYV.

This clonotype appeared a few times. The CDR3 sequence is CASSLGGLAEYTQYF. CDR3 nucleotide sequence: TGTGCCAGCAGCTTAGGGGGACTAGCGGAATATACGCAGTATTTT. The genes are TRBV11-2 and TRBJ2-3, with TRBD2 matching 11 bases. This CDR3 has 15 residues. Germline CDR1 reads SGHAT; CDR2 reads FQNNGV. V was clipped by 1 base and J by 7 bases; unmatched bases: 4.

The chain couples TRBV7-9 to TRBJ1-1; D is uncertain. CDR1 and CDR2 from the germline V gene are SEHNR and FQNEAQ (reference sequence). The CDR3 spans 14 residues. V was shortened by 4 bases and J by 1 base, with 10 bases between the two germline ends. The CDR3 reads CASSSPGPNTEAFF. The DNA for the CDR3 is TGTGCCAGCAGCTCCCCCGGACCGAACACTGAAGCTTTCTTT.

This clonotype was seen only once. The gene calls are TRBV11-2 and TRBJ2-7, with TRBD2 matching 11 bases. This CDR3 spans 16 amino acids. The germline V gene has CDR1 SGHAT and CDR2 FQNNGV. Trimming took 4 bases from V and 4 from J; bases not matched to a gene: 9. The CDR3 DNA reads TGTGCCAGCAGCTCCTTGACTAGCGGGGCTTGGTACGAGCAGTACGTC. The encoded protein is CASSSLTSGAWYEQYV.

The chain employs TRBV12-3 or TRBV12-4 and TRBJ1-5; 8 nucleotides line up with TRBD1. The V segment lost 4 bases and the J segment 3 bases; nucleotides outside the gene matches: 2. The CDR3 is 14 amino acids. The CDR3 sequence is CASSWGQDNQPQHF. The CDR3 nucleotides read TGTGCCAGCAGTTGGGGACAGGACAATCAGCCCCAGCATTTT.

V gene TRBV5-6 combines with J gene TRBJ2-5, with no clear D. CDR3 length equals 13 residues. CDR1 SGHDT and CDR2 YYEEEE come from the germline V gene. Trimming stripped 0 bases from V and 9 bases from J, with 12 bases between. DNA of the CDR3: TGTGCCAGCAGCTTGGGTGACGCCATATCCCAGTACTTC. It codes for CASSLGDAISQYF.